This T cell receptor beta chain was captured in a study of shared clonotypes between healthy human individuals. General study results and limits: The donor pool, a small one, limited the genetic and exposure-history diversity represented.

Germline CDR1 and CDR2: SGDLS and YYNGEE. This CDR3 comprises 15 residues. V dropped 3 bases and J dropped 3; count of bases not matched to a gene: 6. Data came from immunoSEQ multiplex PCR; TCRdb stores just in-frame clones and leaves some out. The sample lists roughly 2,000,000 clones; roughly 93% were seen once. Of note for this clone: The antigen remains undetermined. The identical CDR3 is also encoded by other nucleotide sequences in the sample.

Positively selected for CCR7, the CD45RO-negative cells used as naive CD8 cells excluded terminally differentiated effector memory CD45RA+ cells. Sequencing was performed on naive CD8+ T cells from PBMCs. The source is a man between 18 and 35 years old in good health. Some clones in this sample may be carry-over from other donors' samples. The chain links TRBV9 to TRBJ2-7; 10 nucleotides match TRBD1. CDR3 region: CASSARDRGLYEQYF. The CDR3 nucleotides read TGTGCCAGCAGCGCCCGGGACAGGGGACTCTACGAGCAGTACTTC.